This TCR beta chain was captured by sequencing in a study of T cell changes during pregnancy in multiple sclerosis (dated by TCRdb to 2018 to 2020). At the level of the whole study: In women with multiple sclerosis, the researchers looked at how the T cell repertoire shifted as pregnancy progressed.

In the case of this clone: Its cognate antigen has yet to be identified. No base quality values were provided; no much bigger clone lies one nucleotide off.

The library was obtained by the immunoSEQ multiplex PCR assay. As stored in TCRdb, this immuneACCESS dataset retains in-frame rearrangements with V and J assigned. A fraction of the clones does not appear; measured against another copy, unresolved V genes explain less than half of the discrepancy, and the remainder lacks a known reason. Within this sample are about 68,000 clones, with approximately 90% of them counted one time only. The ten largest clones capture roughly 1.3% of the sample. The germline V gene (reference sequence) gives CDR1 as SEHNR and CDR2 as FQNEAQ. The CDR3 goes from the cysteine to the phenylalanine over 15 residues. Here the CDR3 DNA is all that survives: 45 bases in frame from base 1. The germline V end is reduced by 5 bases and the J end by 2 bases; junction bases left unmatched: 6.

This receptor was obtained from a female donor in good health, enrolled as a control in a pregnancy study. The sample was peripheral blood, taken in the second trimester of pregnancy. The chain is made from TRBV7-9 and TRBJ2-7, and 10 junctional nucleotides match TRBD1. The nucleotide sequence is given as TGTGCCAGCAGCCGACCCGGGACAGGGGCCTACGAGCAGTACTTC. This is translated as CASSRPGTGAYEQYF.